This passage covers 3 T cell receptor beta chains from one sample sequenced in a study of cytomegalovirus exposure and HLA in healthy donors. The PCR contained 60 Vbeta and 13 Jbeta primers. Using immunoSEQ multiplex PCR, the repertoire was profiled, and TCRdb retains in-frame clones only, with some absent. The sample consists of 100,000 to 150,000 clones, 74% of them appearing once. Sequencing input: PBMCs. The receptors shown here come from a male donor in good health and CMV-seronegative.

The chain has TRBV15 and TRBJ1-6; 9 bases line up with TRBD1. Unmatched junction bases numbered 9, after V lost 2 bases and J lost 7 bases. Germline CDR1 LNHNV, CDR2 YYDKDF (reference sequence). The CDR3 covers 17 residues. The CDR3 is CATSRYVRDRENSPLHF. In nucleotides, the CDR3 is TGTGCCACCAGCAGATACGTCCGGGACAGGGAAAATTCACCCCTCCACTTT.

J is TRBJ2-1 and V is TRBV7-6; 9 positions match TRBD2. Trimming took 0 bases from V and 2 from J; bases not matched to a gene: 2. The CDR3 totals 16 residues. CDR1 and CDR2 from the germline V gene are SGHVS and FNYEAQ. The CDR3 region is CASSLASSGTYNEQFF. The CDR3 nucleotides are TGTGCCAGCAGCTTAGCTTCTAGCGGGACCTACAATGAGCAGTTCTTC.

The chain employs TRBV20-1 and TRBJ2-3; unclear D gene. Trimming stripped 4 bases from V and 6 bases from J, with 8 bases between. The CDR3 runs to 11 residues. The germline V gene has CDR1 DFQATT and CDR2 SNEGSKA (reference sequence). CDR3 loop: CSATSWDTQYF. The CDR3, as DNA: TGCAGTGCTACAAGCTGGGATACGCAGTATTTT.